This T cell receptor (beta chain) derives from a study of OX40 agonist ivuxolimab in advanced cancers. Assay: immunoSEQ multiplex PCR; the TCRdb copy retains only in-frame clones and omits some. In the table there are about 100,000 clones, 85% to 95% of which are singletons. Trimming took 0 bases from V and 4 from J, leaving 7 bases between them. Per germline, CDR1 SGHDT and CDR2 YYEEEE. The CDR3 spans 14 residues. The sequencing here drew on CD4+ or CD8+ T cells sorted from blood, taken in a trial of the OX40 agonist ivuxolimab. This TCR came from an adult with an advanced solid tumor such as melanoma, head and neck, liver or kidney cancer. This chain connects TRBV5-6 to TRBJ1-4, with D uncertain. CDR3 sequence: CASSLAGINEKLFF. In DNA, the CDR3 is TGTGCCAGCAGCTTGGCTGGGATTAATGAAAAACTGTTTTTT.